This T cell receptor beta chain was retrieved from a study of T-cell memory formation after mild COVID-19. This clonotype turned up a few times. TCRdb itself ran the 5' RACE reads through MiXCR, one entry per CDR3 protein. The table lists around 30,000 distinct CDR3 sequences, approximately 12% of them singletons, with about 16% in the top ten. The CDR3 is made up of 14 amino acids. The V gene's germline CDR1 is KGHDR and CDR2 SFDVKD. V was clipped by 5 bases and J by 4 bases; unmatched bases: 6. Sequencing used PBMCs or a T cell subset sorted from them (not recorded which). The chain has TRBV24-1 and TRBJ1-2; 7 bases agree with TRBD1. The TCR originated in an adult woman who had mild COVID-19 (a few samples of this study predate the infection). Cell type and time point are not known. The CDR3 reads CATSASGQIYGYTF. The CDR3 bases are TGTGCCACCAGTGCCTCGGGACAGATCTATGGCTACACCTTC.